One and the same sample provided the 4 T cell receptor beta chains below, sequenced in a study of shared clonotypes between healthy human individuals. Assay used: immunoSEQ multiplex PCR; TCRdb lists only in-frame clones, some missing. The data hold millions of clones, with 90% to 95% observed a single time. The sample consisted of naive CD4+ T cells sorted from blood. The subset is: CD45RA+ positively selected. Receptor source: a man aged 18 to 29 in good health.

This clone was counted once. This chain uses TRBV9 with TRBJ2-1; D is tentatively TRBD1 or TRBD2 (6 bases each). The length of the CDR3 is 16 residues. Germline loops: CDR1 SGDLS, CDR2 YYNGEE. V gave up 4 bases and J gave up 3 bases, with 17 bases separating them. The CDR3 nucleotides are TGTGCCAGCAGCCCCCAAGGGGGGTCAGTCTACAATGAGCAGTTCTTC. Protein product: CASSPQGGSVYNEQFF.

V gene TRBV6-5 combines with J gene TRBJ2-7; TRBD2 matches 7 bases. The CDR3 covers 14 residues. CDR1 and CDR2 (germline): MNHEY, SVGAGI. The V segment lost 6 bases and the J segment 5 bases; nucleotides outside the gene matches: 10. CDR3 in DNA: TGTGCCAGCAGCCGCGCCGGGACTACGGACGAGCAGTACTTC. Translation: CASSRAGTTDEQYF.

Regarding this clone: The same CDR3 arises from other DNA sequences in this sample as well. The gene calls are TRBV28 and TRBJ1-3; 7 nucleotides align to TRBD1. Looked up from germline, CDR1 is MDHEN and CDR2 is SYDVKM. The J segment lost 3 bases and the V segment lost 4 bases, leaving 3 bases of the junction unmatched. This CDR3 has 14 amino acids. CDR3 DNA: TGTGCCAGCAGTTCTACAGGGGTTGGAAACACCATATATTTT. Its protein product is CASSSTGVGNTIYF.

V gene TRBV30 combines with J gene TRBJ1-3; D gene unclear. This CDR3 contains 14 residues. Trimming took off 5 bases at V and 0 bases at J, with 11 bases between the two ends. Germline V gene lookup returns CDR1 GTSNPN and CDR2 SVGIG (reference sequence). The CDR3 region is CAWLLGSSGNTIYF. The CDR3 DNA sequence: TGTGCCTGGTTACTTGGGTCCTCTGGAAACACCATATATTTT.